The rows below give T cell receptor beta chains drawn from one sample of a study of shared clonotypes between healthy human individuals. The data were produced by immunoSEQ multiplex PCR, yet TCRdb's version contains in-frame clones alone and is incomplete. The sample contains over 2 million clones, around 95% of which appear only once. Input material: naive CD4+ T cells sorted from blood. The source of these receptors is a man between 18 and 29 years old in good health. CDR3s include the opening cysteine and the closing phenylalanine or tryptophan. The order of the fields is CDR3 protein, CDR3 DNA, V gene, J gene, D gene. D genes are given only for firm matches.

CDR3aa: CASSIQGVETQYF
CDR3nt: TGCGCCAGCAGCATTCAGGGGGTTGAGACCCAGTACTTC
v_gene: TRBV5-1
j_gene: TRBJ2-5
d_gene: TRBD1

CDR3aa: CASSDPGGSYNEQFF
CDR3nt: TGCGCCAGCAGTGACCCCGGGGGGAGCTACAATGAGCAGTTCTTC
v_gene: TRBV10-1
j_gene: TRBJ2-1
d_gene: TRBD2

CDR3aa: CASSGGTPGRGELFF
CDR3nt: TGCGCCAGCAGCGGGGGGACACCAGGACGCGGGGAGCTGTTTTTT
v_gene: TRBV5-1
j_gene: TRBJ2-2
d_gene: .

CDR3aa: CASSLVGGGQPQHF
CDR3nt: TGTGCCAGCAGCTTAGTGGGCGGGGGACAGCCCCAGCATTTT
v_gene: TRBV7-6
j_gene: TRBJ1-5
d_gene: .

CDR3aa: CASSSGGGTTNEQFF
CDR3nt: TGTGCCAGCAGCTCCGGAGGGGGGACGACAAATGAGCAGTTCTTC
v_gene: TRBV11-2
j_gene: TRBJ2-1
d_gene: .

CDR3aa: CASSPTEQYF
CDR3nt: TGTGCCAGCTCACCAACTGAGCAGTACTTC
v_gene: TRBV18
j_gene: TRBJ2-7
d_gene: .

CDR3aa: CASSLGFENIQYF
CDR3nt: TGTGCCAGCAGCTTGGGGTTCGAAAACATTCAGTACTTC
v_gene: TRBV5-8
j_gene: TRBJ2-4
d_gene: .

CDR3aa: CAISGQPEHNEQFF
CDR3nt: TGTGCCATCAGTGGTCAGCCGGAACACAATGAGCAGTTCTTC
v_gene: TRBV10-3
j_gene: TRBJ2-1
d_gene: .

CDR3aa: CASSSGGPYEQYF
CDR3nt: TGTGCCAGCAGCTCGGGGGGGCCCTACGAGCAGTACTTC
v_gene: TRBV7-2
j_gene: TRBJ2-7
d_gene: TRBD2

CDR3aa: CASKPLRDNMNTEAFF
CDR3nt: TGTGCCAGCAAGCCCCTGAGGGACAACATGAACACTGAAGCTTTCTTT
v_gene: TRBV7-9
j_gene: TRBJ1-1
d_gene: .

CDR3aa: CASSSTSTDTQYF
CDR3nt: TGTGCCAGCAGCTCGACTAGCACAGATACGCAGTATTTT
v_gene: TRBV7-2
j_gene: TRBJ2-3
d_gene: .

CDR3aa: CASSPQGTSGYNEQFF
CDR3nt: TGTGCCAGCTCACCGCAGGGGACTAGCGGCTACAATGAGCAGTTCTTC
v_gene: TRBV18
j_gene: TRBJ2-1
d_gene: TRBD2

CDR3aa: CASSLNPGTQETQYF
CDR3nt: TGCGCCAGCAGCTTGAATCCAGGGACGCAAGAGACCCAGTACTTC
v_gene: TRBV5-1
j_gene: TRBJ2-5
d_gene: .

CDR3aa: CASSVLAGYNEQFF
CDR3nt: TGTGCCAGCAGCGTCCTAGCGGGATACAATGAGCAGTTCTTC
v_gene: TRBV9
j_gene: TRBJ2-1
d_gene: TRBD2

CDR3aa: CASRQGGGNTIYF
CDR3nt: TGTGCCAGCAGGCAGGGTGGAGGAAACACCATATATTTT
v_gene: TRBV6-5
j_gene: TRBJ1-3
d_gene: .

CDR3aa: CASSPQLQTSGNTGELFF
CDR3nt: TGCGCCAGCAGCCCCCAGCTGCAGACTAGCGGGAACACCGGGGAGCTGTTTTTT
v_gene: TRBV5-1
j_gene: TRBJ2-2
d_gene: TRBD2